These 27 T cell receptor beta chains came from one sample sequenced in a study of T-cell memory formation after mild COVID-19. MiXCR was run by TCRdb on the 5' RACE reads, yielding one entry per CDR3 protein. The sample has about 270,000 distinct CDR3 sequences; roughly 16% are singletons. The material sequenced was PBMCs or a T cell subset sorted from them (not recorded which). All receptors derive from a man in his late teens or twenties who had mild COVID-19 (a few samples of this study predate the infection). Cell type and time point are not known.

This clonotype has a handful of counts. This rearrangement joins TRBV12-3 or TRBV12-4 to TRBJ2-3; possibly TRBD1 or TRBD2 for D (5 bases each). This CDR3 region has 13 residues. Deletions cut 3 bases from V and 2 bases from J, with 6 bases between. For the CDR3, the DNA is TGTGCCAGCAGTTTGGGGGTCACAGATACGCAGTATTTT. It specifies CASSLGVTDTQYF.

The chain carries TRBV29-1 and TRBJ2-6, with D perhaps assigned TRBD1 or TRBD2 (5 bases each). Per germline, CDR1 SQVTM and CDR2 ANQGSEA. Trimming cost V 6 bases and J 3 bases, with 18 bases left between them. CDR3 size: 16 residues. The CDR3 DNA reads TGCAGCGTATACGGGACGGCAGAATATGGGGCCAACGTCCTGACTTTC. As protein: CSVYGTAEYGANVLTF.

Ten or more counts support this clonotype. The chain has TRBV7-3 and TRBJ2-3, with TRBD2 matching 10 bases. Germline trimming cut 8 bases from V and 4 bases from J; bases unmatched to any gene: 12. The CDR3 loop spans 16 amino acids. Germline lookup yields CDR1 SGHTA and CDR2 FQGTGA. The CDR3 DNA sequence: TGTGCCAGCTCCAAAGGGCCCAGCGGGGGGGCAGATACGCAGTATTTT. Translated, it gives CASSKGPSGGADTQYF.

This clonotype was recorded a few times. The gene calls are TRBV12-5 and TRBJ2-5; no reliable D call. V lost 1 base and J 5 bases, leaving 14 bases between the germline ends. The CDR3 has 15 residues. CDR1 and CDR2 (germline): LGHNT, FRNRAP. CDR3: CASGLATVGLETQYF. CDR3 sequence (DNA): TGTGCTAGTGGTTTGGCTACAGTGGGGTTGGAGACCCAGTACTTC.

This clonotype was seen more than once but under ten times. The V gene is TRBV5-8, the J gene TRBJ2-7, with 7 positions matching TRBD1. The CDR3 loop spans 14 amino acids. The germline gives CDR1 SGHTS, CDR2 YDEGEE. The J segment lost 0 bases and the V segment lost 0 bases, leaving 0 bases of the junction unmatched. CDR3 sequence: CASSLEGASYEQYF. The DNA for the CDR3 is TGTGCCAGCAGCTTGGAGGGGGCCTCCTACGAGCAGTACTTC. The full variable domain, completed using reference TRBV5-8 and TRBJ2-7, is EAGVTQSPTHLIKTRGQQATLRCSPISGHTSVYWYQQALGLGLQFLLWYDEGEERNRGNFPPRFSGRQFPNYSSELNVNALELEDSALYLCASSLEGASYEQYFGPGTRLTVT.

This chain links TRBV6-5 with TRBJ1-2; D remains unclear. Germline CDR1 and CDR2: MNHEY and SVGAGI. Between the trimmed V and J ends, which lost 4 bases and 8 bases, there was a span of 17 bases. CDR3 length equals 14 residues. The CDR3 spells CASSSDSPTRGYTF. CDR3 DNA sequence: TGTGCCAGCAGTTCCGACTCGCCCACGAGGGGCTACACCTTC.

The CDR3 sequence is CASSLGWQNTEAFF. DNA for the CDR3: TGTGCCAGCAGTTTAGGTTGGCAGAACACTGAAGCTTTCTTT. This rearrangement joins TRBV12-3 or TRBV12-4 to TRBJ1-1; D is undetermined. CDR3 length: 14 amino acids. Trimming pared 1 base from V and 1 base from J, leaving 7 bases between.

This clonotype has more than one count but fewer than ten. This chain connects TRBV6-1 to TRBJ2-7; the D gene is possibly TRBD1 (6 bases). Germline values: CDR1 MNHNS, CDR2 SASEGT. The CDR3 length is 16 residues. Trimming took 5 bases from V and 2 from J, leaving 19 bases between them. CDR3 in amino acids: CASSLGTLQGPYEQYF. The DNA for the CDR3 is TGTGCCAGCAGTCTGGGGACGTTGCAGGGGCCCTACGAGCAGTACTTC.

This clonotype has only a few counts. The rearrangement uses TRBV5-1 and TRBJ2-3; a possible D gene is TRBD1 (5 bases). The V end was cut by 4 bases, the J end by 8 bases, with 14 bases between. The CDR3 is made up of 13 amino acids. Germline CDR1 reads SGHRS; CDR2 reads YFSETQ. CDR3 in amino acids: CASSHAGSGTQYF. CDR3 bases: TGCGCCAGCAGCCACGCAGGGTCTGGTACGCAGTATTTT. The entire variable domain, with the rest obtained from reference TRBV5-1 and TRBJ2-3, is as follows: KAGVTQTPRYLIKTRGQQVTLSCSPISGHRSVSWYQQTPGQGLQFLFEYFSETQRNKGNFPGRFSGRQFSNSRSEMNVSTLELGDSALYLCASSHAGSGTQYFGPGTRLTVL.

This clonotype was detected only a few times. V and J are TRBV15 and TRBJ1-2; 9 nucleotides match TRBD1. Trimming at V came to 3 bases and at J to 5 bases, leaving 7 bases not matched to a gene. CDR3 length equals 15 residues. Germline V gene lookup returns CDR1 LNHNV and CDR2 YYDKDF (reference sequence). Here the CDR3 reads CATSRRDREIYGYTF. DNA of the CDR3: TGTGCCACCAGCAGGCGGGACAGGGAGATATATGGCTACACCTTC.

The rearrangement links TRBV5-4 to TRBJ2-5, with TRBD2 matching 12 bases. CDR1 is SGHNT and CDR2 is YYREEE in the germline V gene (reference sequence). CDR3 size: 15 residues. The junction had 2 bases not matched to a gene; V was cut back by 1 base and J by 4 bases. The CDR3 protein is CASSLPSGGAETQYF. The CDR3, as DNA: TGTGCCAGCAGCTTGCCTAGCGGGGGGGCAGAGACCCAGTACTTC.

This clonotype has a count of ten or more. The chain employs TRBV4-3 and TRBJ2-3; 13 bases align to TRBD2. Germline CDR1 LGHNA, CDR2 YSLEER. This CDR3 region has 15 residues. The V and J ends lost 2 bases and 4 bases, in that order; junction bases with no gene match: 0. CDR3 region: CASSQTSGGADTQYF. The DNA for the CDR3 is TGCGCCAGCAGCCAAACTAGCGGGGGGGCAGATACGCAGTATTTT.

This clonotype was seen only a few times. This rearrangement joins TRBV4-1 to TRBJ1-2, with D hard to call. Trimming stripped 1 base from V and 8 bases from J, with 14 bases between. The germline V gene has CDR1 MGHRA and CDR2 YSYEKL. This CDR3 has 14 amino acids. The CDR3 nucleotides are TGCGCCAGCAGCCAAGGCAGTAAAAAACCGGGCTACACCTTC. Amino acids: CASSQGSKKPGYTF.

This chain connects TRBV20-1 to TRBJ2-7; 10 bases fit TRBD1. The germline gives CDR1 DFQATT, CDR2 SNEGSKA (reference sequence). This CDR3 spans 12 amino acids. Germline trimming cut 5 bases from V and 8 bases from J; bases unmatched to any gene: 6. The CDR3 protein is CSAGGTGVKQYF. The CDR3 DNA reads TGCAGTGCTGGAGGGACAGGGGTGAAGCAGTACTTC.

The sample holds a few counts of this clonotype. The chain couples TRBV19 to TRBJ2-3; possibly TRBD2 for D (5 bases). The V gene's germline CDR1 is LNHDA and CDR2 SQIVND (reference sequence). The CDR3 loop spans 13 amino acids. V lost 5 bases to trimming and J lost 5 bases, with 11 bases between them. The CDR3 loop is CASSQRAEDTQYF. Written as DNA, the CDR3 is TGTGCCAGTAGTCAGCGAGCGGAAGATACGCAGTATTTT.

The V and J genes are TRBV6-6 and TRBJ2-6; D gene unclear. Trimming removed 8 bases from V and 1 base from J, with 6 bases in between. CDR1 and CDR2 from the germline V gene are MNHNY and SVGAGI (reference sequence). The CDR3 loop spans 13 amino acids. The CDR3 loop is CASVRSGANVLTF. Here the CDR3 DNA reads TGTGCCAGCGTCCGTTCTGGGGCCAACGTCCTGACTTTC.

This rearrangement joins TRBV7-9 to TRBJ2-1; the D is unclear. V lost 8 bases to trimming and J lost 3 bases, with 11 bases between them. The germline V gene has CDR1 SEHNR and CDR2 FQNEAQ (reference sequence). The CDR3 length is 13 residues. The CDR3 DNA is TGTGCCAGCTGGGCAGGAGACTACAATGAGCAGTTCTTC. Residues: CASWAGDYNEQFF. Full variable domain (rest looked up from reference TRBV7-9 and TRBJ2-1): DTGVSQNPRHKITKRGQNVTFRCDPISEHNRLYWYRQTLGQGPEFLTYFQNEAQLEKSRLLSDRFSAERPKGSFSTLEIQRTEQGDSAMYLCASWAGDYNEQFFGPGTRLTVL.

This clonotype appeared a few times. This chain uses TRBV29-1 with TRBJ2-5, with D tentatively TRBD2 (5 bases). This CDR3 spans 11 amino acids. Germline values: CDR1 SQVTM, CDR2 ANQGSEA. Deletions cut 6 bases from V and 7 bases from J, with 12 bases between. CDR3 residues: CSVSARGTQYF. Written as DNA, the CDR3 is TGCAGCGTGTCCGCCCGGGGGACCCAGTACTTC.

This chain connects TRBV28 to TRBJ2-7; 9 positions agree with TRBD1. This CDR3 is built from 15 residues. V shed 5 bases and J 5 bases; nucleotides not matched to a gene: 10. From germline, CDR1 is MDHEN and CDR2 SYDVKM. In nucleotides, the CDR3 is TGTGCCAGCAGTACACCGGGACAGGGATTTAACGAGCAGTACGTC. As protein: CASSTPGQGFNEQYV.

In its sample, this clonotype was seen many times. The chain has TRBV10-3 and TRBJ2-7, with a possible D match to TRBD1 (5 bases). Trimming took 10 bases from V and 1 from J, leaving 14 bases between them. Germline CDR1 reads ENHRY; CDR2 reads SYGVKD. The CDR3 has 13 amino acids. In DNA, the CDR3 is TGTGCCACCTTGGAACAGGTATCCTACGAGCAGTACTTC. As protein: CATLEQVSYEQYF.

This clonotype was observed a handful of times. V is TRBV19 and J is TRBJ1-5, with TRBD1 identical over 11 bases. The J segment lost 6 bases and the V segment lost 5 bases, leaving 9 bases of the junction unmatched. The CDR3 runs to 16 residues. Germline V gene lookup returns CDR1 LNHDA and CDR2 SQIVND (reference sequence). The CDR3 bases are TGTGCCAGTAGTGTCCCCGGGACAGGGGGGATTCAGCCCCAGCATTTT. Protein product: CASSVPGTGGIQPQHF.

The chain joins TRBV5-1 to TRBJ2-3; D is uncertain. The germline V gene has CDR1 SGHRS and CDR2 YFSETQ. Trimming removed 4 bases at V and 5 bases at J, with 17 bases between. This CDR3 is built from 15 residues. CDR3 sequence (DNA): TGCGCCAGCAGCCGGCGATGGGGTTTAGGAGATACGCAGTATTTT. This encodes CASSRRWGLGDTQYF.

J is TRBJ2-3 and V is TRBV6-5, with D perhaps matching TRBD2 (7 bases). CDR1 MNHEY and CDR2 SVGAGI come from the germline V gene. Trimming shortened V by 0 bases and J by 3 bases, and 13 bases separated the two germline ends. The CDR3 is 16 amino acids. DNA of the CDR3: TGTGCCAGCAGTTACTCGGCGGGGGCTCGGACAGATACGCAGTATTTT. Translated: CASSYSAGARTDTQYF.

V gene TRBV4-3 combines with J gene TRBJ1-3, with D tentatively TRBD1 (5 bases). The CDR3 sequence is 17 residues long. V shed 4 bases and J shed 1 base, with 17 bases lying between them. Germline assignment: CDR1 LGHNA and CDR2 YSLEER. The CDR3 DNA is TGCGCCAGCAGCCCTGGGACCGGGGAGCTGTCTGGAAACACCATATATTTT. Translated, it gives CASSPGTGELSGNTIYF.

This clonotype has only a few counts. This chain uses TRBV4-1 with TRBJ1-3; D perhaps matches TRBD1 (6 bases). CDR3 length equals 16 residues. In germline, CDR1 is MGHRA, CDR2 YSYEKL. The ends were cut back, 2 bases at V and 4 bases at J, with 15 bases in the middle. CDR3 protein: CASSQLAGQLGNTIYF. The CDR3 nucleotides are TGCGCCAGCAGCCAACTAGCCGGACAGCTCGGAAACACCATATATTTT.

This rearrangement joins TRBV20-1 to TRBJ2-7, with TRBD2 matching 7 bases. The CDR3 is made up of 14 amino acids. J gave up 3 bases and V 1 base, and 6 bases lay outside the gene matches. Germline CDR1 DFQATT, CDR2 SNEGSKA (reference sequence). The CDR3 loop reads CSARGPAGHYEQYV. As DNA, the CDR3 is TGCAGTGCTAGAGGCCCAGCGGGGCACTACGAGCAGTACGTC.

In its sample, this clonotype was seen a few times. The gene calls are TRBV6-4 and TRBJ1-5, with no clear D. Germline assignment: CDR1 MRHNA and CDR2 SNTAGT. The CDR3 sequence is 13 residues long. V lost 3 bases and J lost 7, with 10 bases in between. Here the CDR3 reads CASSDGLGQPQHF. The CDR3, as DNA: TGTGCCAGCAGTGATGGGTTAGGACAGCCCCAGCATTTT.